This paragraph covers one T cell receptor (beta chain) sequence. The sample originates from a study of long-term antiretroviral therapy in people with HIV. This CDR3 has 18 amino acids. Trimming left V 1 base short and J 0 bases short, with 16 bases between. The assay, immunoSEQ v3.0, was run at survey level. Profiled with immunoSEQ multiplex PCR; TCRdb holds only in-frame clones, not every one. The table includes 25,000 to 30,000 clones, more than 70% detected once. The rearrangement joins TRBV23-1 to TRBJ1-3; tentatively, D is TRBD1 (5 bases). TRBV23-1 is treated as an ORF (open reading frame) with a function not yet certain. The clonotype originates from a man aged 35 to 55 with HIV. The material was unsorted PBMCs, obtained 4.8 to 5 years after starting antiretroviral therapy. The CDR3 sequence: CASSQYLHWGSSGNTIYF. The DNA for the CDR3 is TGCGCCAGCAGTCAATATTTACACTGGGGGAGCTCTGGAAACACCATATATTTT.